This T cell receptor (beta chain) was identified during a study of cytomegalovirus exposure and HLA in healthy donors. Whole-study results and caveats: According to a later analysis, most TCR beta chains associated with CMV appeared HLA-restricted.

The CDR3 totals 15 residues. Germline V gives CDR1 SGHAT, CDR2 FQDESV (reference sequence). The V gene lost 2 bases and the J gene lost 1 base, with 9 bases spanning the gap. Amplification used 60 Vbeta primers and 13 Jbeta primers. Assay: immunoSEQ multiplex PCR; the TCRdb copy retains only in-frame clones and omits some. The sample includes around 140,000 clones, approximately 80% seen only once; the top ten take 3.9%. As regards this clone: No antigen is known for it.

This chain uses TRBV11-1 with TRBJ2-1; D is perhaps TRBD1 (5 bases). This receptor was taken from a male donor in good health and CMV-seronegative. Sequencing input: PBMCs. The CDR3 region has the DNA TGTGCCAGCAGCTTACTTGGACATTCCTACAATGAGCAGTTCTTC. It codes for CASSLLGHSYNEQFF.